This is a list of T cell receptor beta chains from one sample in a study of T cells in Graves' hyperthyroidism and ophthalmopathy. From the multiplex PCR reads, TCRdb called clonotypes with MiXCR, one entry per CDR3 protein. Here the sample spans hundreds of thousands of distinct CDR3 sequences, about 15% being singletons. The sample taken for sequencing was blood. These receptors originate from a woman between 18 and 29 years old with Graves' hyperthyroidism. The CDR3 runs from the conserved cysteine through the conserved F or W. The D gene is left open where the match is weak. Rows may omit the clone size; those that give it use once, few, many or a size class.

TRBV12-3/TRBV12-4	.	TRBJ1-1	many	TGTGCCAGCAGTCCAGCCGGGGCGGGGACTGAAGCTTTCTTT	CASSPAGAGTEAFF
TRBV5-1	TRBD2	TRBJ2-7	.	TGCGCCAGCAGCCAACTATTGGGACTAGCGGGAGCCGAGCAGTACTTC	CASSQLLGLAGAEQYF
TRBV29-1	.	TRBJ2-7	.	TGCAGCGTTGCGGTGGGGTTTGAGCAGTACTTC	CSVAVGFEQYF
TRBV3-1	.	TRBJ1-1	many	TGTGCCAGCAGCCCGATGCTACAGGGCCGAGGGGAAGCTTTCTTT	CASSPMLQGRGEAFF
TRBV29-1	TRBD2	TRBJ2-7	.	TGCAGCGTTGAAGCATCTAGCGGGAGGGCCGAGCAGTACTTC	CSVEASSGRAEQYF
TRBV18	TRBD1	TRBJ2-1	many	TGTGCCAGCTCACCATTACTCCAGGGGGCAAATGAGCAGTTCTTC	CASSPLLQGANEQFF
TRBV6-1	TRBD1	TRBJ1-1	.	TGTGCCAGCAGAATGCACAGGGGGCGCGGTACTGAAGCTTTCTTT	CASRMHRGRGTEAFF
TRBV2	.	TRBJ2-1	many	TGTGCCAGCGAAGCCCAGGGGTGGTATGGCTATGAGCAGTTCTTC	CASEAQGWYGYEQFF
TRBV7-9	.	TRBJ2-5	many	TGTGCCAGCGTCGAAAGAGGAGGAGAGACCCAGTACTTC	CASVERGGETQYF
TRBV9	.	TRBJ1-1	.	TGTGCCAGCAGCGTAGGATCAACCATGAACACTGAAGCTTTCTTT	CASSVGSTMNTEAFF
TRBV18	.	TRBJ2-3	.	TGTGCCAGCTCACCACAGGTTGTTAGCGGCGACGCAGATACGCAGTATTTT	CASSPQVVSGDADTQYF
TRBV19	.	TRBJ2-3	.	TGTGCCAGTGGCAGCACAGATGCGCAGTATTTT	CASGSTDAQYF
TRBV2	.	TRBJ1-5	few	TGTGCCAGCAAGGCTCAGATCAATCAGCCCCAGCATTTT	CASKAQINQPQHF